One sample yielded the 19 T cell receptor beta chains listed below, sequenced in a study of cytomegalovirus exposure and HLA in healthy donors. The study ran its PCR with 60 Vbeta and 13 Jbeta primers. Assay used: immunoSEQ multiplex PCR; TCRdb lists only in-frame clones, some missing. The table has approximately 100,000 clones, roughly three quarters seen once; the top ten hold roughly 4%. The sample consisted of PBMCs. The receptors here all came from a man between 40 and 49 years old in good health and CMV-seronegative.

This chain links TRBV5-1 with TRBJ2-3, with D unresolved. V lost 0 bases and J 5 bases, leaving 4 bases between the germline ends. Per the germline V gene, CDR1 is SGHRS and CDR2 is YFSETQ. The CDR3 consists of 12 residues. The CDR3 DNA reads as TGCGCCAGCAGCTTGGCCCAAGATACGCAGTATTTT. As protein: CASSLAQDTQYF.

This clone was found a few times. J is TRBJ1-2 and V is TRBV5-4, with D perhaps TRBD1 (6 bases). The CDR3 consists of 16 residues. V lost 0 bases and J 4 bases, leaving 16 bases between the germline ends. The germline V gene encodes CDR1 SGHNT and CDR2 YYREEE (reference sequence). The CDR3 nucleotides read TGTGCCAGCAGCTTGGCCGCCGGGGGGCGCGGCTATGGCTACACCTTC. This sequence encodes CASSLAAGGRGYGYTF.

This clone appeared once. The rearrangement links TRBV18 to TRBJ1-6; 7 bases align to TRBD1. With 1 base clipped from V and 4 bases from J, the junction kept 7 bases outside the gene matches. CDR3 length: 17 residues. In germline, CDR1 is KGHSH, CDR2 LQKENI. CDR3 in DNA: TGTGCCAGCTCACCACGGACAGGAAATTATTATAATTCACCCCTCCACTTT. It yields the protein CASSPRTGNYYNSPLHF.

This clone was seen a handful of times. The rearrangement uses TRBV18 and TRBJ2-1; 10 positions agree with TRBD2. Trimming took 3 bases from V and 6 from J; bases not matched to a gene: 11. Germline loops: CDR1 KGHSH, CDR2 LQKENI. The CDR3 is 17 residues long. The CDR3 nucleotides are TGTGCCAGCTCACCCCCCGGGGTAGCGGGGGGACTCAATGAGCAGTTCTTC. This sequence encodes CASSPPGVAGGLNEQFF. The complete variable domain, with remaining parts taken from reference TRBV18 and TRBJ2-1, reads NAGVMQNPRHLVRRRGQEARLRCSPMKGHSHVYWYRQLPEEGLKFMVYLQKENIIDESGMPKERFSAEFPKEGPSILRIQQVVRGDSAAYFCASSPPGVAGGLNEQFFGPGTRLTVL.

This clone was found once. The chain employs TRBV10-2 and TRBJ1-1; D call uncertain. Per the germline V gene, CDR1 is WSHSY and CDR2 is SAAADI. Trimming removed 0 bases from V and 4 bases from J, with 9 bases in between. The CDR3 is 14 residues long. The DNA for the CDR3 is TGCGCCAGCAGTGAGTCCGCGGGTCGCACTGAAGCTTTCTTT. The encoded protein is CASSESAGRTEAFF.

V gene TRBV15 combines with J gene TRBJ2-2; no reliable D call. The CDR3 consists of 13 residues. V was trimmed by 4 bases and J by 3 bases, leaving 6 bases between them. Germline assignment: CDR1 LNHNV and CDR2 YYDKDF (reference sequence). This chain's CDR3 is CATSTKYTGELFF. CDR3 in DNA: TGTGCCACCAGCACCAAATACACCGGGGAGCTGTTTTTT.

The gene calls are TRBV6-5 and TRBJ1-1, with no clear D. Trimming pared 0 bases from V and 4 bases from J, leaving 9 bases between. From germline, CDR1 is MNHEY and CDR2 SVGAGI. The CDR3 length is 14 residues. The CDR3, as DNA: TGTGCCAGCAGTTACTCTTTTACCAGCACTGAAGCTTTCTTT. It codes for CASSYSFTSTEAFF.

The chain uses TRBV5-1 and TRBJ1-2; D perhaps matches TRBD1 (5 bases). Trimming took off 0 bases at V and 6 bases at J, with 12 bases between the two ends. The CDR3 totals 14 residues. Germline lookup yields CDR1 SGHRS and CDR2 YFSETQ. CDR3 residues: CASSLARGRDGYTF. CDR3 in DNA: TGCGCCAGCAGCTTGGCTCGGGGGAGGGATGGCTACACCTTC.

This clone has a handful of counts. An end of the junction does not agree with germline; a read error may underlie this. The chain uses TRBV7-9 and TRBJ2-7; 11 positions agree with TRBD2. The germline V gene encodes CDR1 SEHNR and CDR2 FQNEAQ (reference sequence). The CDR3 runs to 16 residues. The CDR3 spells CSSSFDSGGEFYEQYF. In DNA form, the CDR3 reads TGTTCCAGCAGCTTCGATAGCGGGGGGGAGTTCTACGAGCAGTACTTC.

There are a few counts of this clone. The chain couples TRBV10-3 to TRBJ2-7; 9 bases line up with TRBD1. The V gene end was trimmed by 3 bases and the J gene end by 4 bases; junction bases not matched to a gene: 4. The CDR3 spans 14 residues. In germline, CDR1 is ENHRY, CDR2 SYGVKD. The CDR3 loop reads CAISDAGTGYEQYV. CDR3 DNA: TGTGCCATCAGTGATGCCGGGACAGGGTACGAGCAGTACGTC.

The V gene is TRBV7-9, the J gene TRBJ1-6; 7 nucleotides line up with TRBD1. J lost 10 bases, V lost 2 bases, and 8 bases had no gene match. CDR3 size: 15 residues. Germline lookup yields CDR1 SEHNR and CDR2 FQNEAQ (reference sequence). In DNA form, the CDR3 reads TGTGCCAGCAGCTTATTAGGGGGCGGGTTATCACCCCTCCACTTT. Translating it yields CASSLLGGGLSPLHF.

The V call is TRBV28, the J call TRBJ2-3; 9 bases are a match to TRBD2. V lost 2 bases and J lost 4; bases outside the gene matches: 1. The CDR3 extends over 14 amino acids. Germline CDR1 and CDR2: MDHEN and SYDVKM. The CDR3 DNA is TGTGCCAGCAGTTTAGGCGGGAGGGCAGATACGCAGTATTTT. Protein: CASSLGGRADTQYF.

For the CDR3, the DNA is TGTGCCAGTAGTACGTCACAAGCAACTAATGAAAAACTGTTTTTT. This sequence encodes CASSTSQATNEKLFF. V gene TRBV19 combines with J gene TRBJ1-4; no reliable D call. The CDR3 is 15 amino acids. The germline CDR1 and CDR2 sequences are LNHDA and SQIVND (reference sequence). The V end was cut by 4 bases, the J end by 0 bases, with 9 bases between.

The rearrangement links TRBV7-9 to TRBJ1-1; weak D call: TRBD1 (6 bases). V shed 1 base and J shed 11 bases, with 11 bases lying between them. CDR1 and CDR2 (germline): SEHNR, FQNEAQ (reference sequence). CDR3 length: 12 amino acids. The CDR3 reads CASSLEQGRAFF. Here the CDR3 DNA reads TGTGCCAGCAGCTTAGAACAGGGACGGGCTTTCTTT.

The V and J genes are TRBV7-3 and TRBJ2-5, with 9 nucleotides matching TRBD2. Germline values: CDR1 SGHTA, CDR2 FQGTGA. CDR3 length: 14 amino acids. The J segment lost 2 bases and the V segment lost 5 bases, leaving 3 bases of the junction unmatched. The CDR3 here is CASSRGGGQETQYF. CDR3 sequence (DNA): TGTGCCAGCAGCCGCGGGGGGGGTCAAGAGACCCAGTACTTC.

This clone appeared a few times. The chain recombines TRBV11-1 with TRBJ2-3, with TRBD2 matching over 8 bases. Germline V lookup: CDR1 SGHAT, CDR2 FQDESV (reference sequence). Trimming cost V 5 bases and J 5 bases; bases outside gene matches: 12. The CDR3 length is 16 residues. CDR3: CASSAPRGGRVDTQYF. DNA for the CDR3: TGTGCCAGCAGCGCACCTCGGGGGGGCAGAGTAGATACGCAGTATTTT.

The rearrangement uses TRBV7-3 and TRBJ2-1, with 7 positions matching TRBD2. Trimming at V came to 5 bases and at J to 9 bases, leaving 1 base not matched to a gene. Germline CDR1 SGHTA, CDR2 FQGTGA. There are 11 residues in the CDR3. The CDR3 reads CASSIAGEQFF. DNA for the CDR3: TGTGCCAGCAGCATAGCGGGTGAGCAGTTCTTC.

The gene calls are TRBV5-4 and TRBJ2-2; no definite D call. Per germline, CDR1 SGHNT and CDR2 YYREEE (reference sequence). V lost 3 bases and J lost 6, with 9 bases in between. This CDR3 spans 13 amino acids. As DNA, the CDR3 is TGTGCCAGCAGCTCGTCCATAGCCGGGGAGCTGTTTTTT. The encoded protein is CASSSSIAGELFF.

V gene TRBV19 combines with J gene TRBJ1-6; D gene uncertain. The V gene lost 3 bases and the J gene lost 4 bases, with 13 bases spanning the gap. CDR3 size: 16 residues. Germline V lookup: CDR1 LNHDA, CDR2 SQIVND (reference sequence). CDR3 bases: TGTGCCAGTAGTATCGAGGCGGAGGGATATAATTCACCCCTCCACTTT. It encodes CASSIEAEGYNSPLHF.